The 2 T cell receptor beta chains listed next were all sequenced from one sample in a study of OX40 agonist ivuxolimab in advanced cancers. Profiled with immunoSEQ multiplex PCR; TCRdb holds only in-frame clones, not every one. The sample includes about 38,000 clones, 60% to 85% of them seen just once. Here the sequenced sample was CD4+ or CD8+ T cells sorted from blood, taken in a trial of the OX40 agonist ivuxolimab. These receptors all come from an adult with an advanced solid tumor such as melanoma, head and neck, liver or kidney cancer.

The chain combines TRBV9 with TRBJ2-5; 10 bases fit TRBD2. Losses at the gene ends were 1 base for V and 4 bases for J; bases not matched to a gene: 1. The CDR3 sequence is 14 residues long. Germline V gene lookup returns CDR1 SGDLS and CDR2 YYNGEE. The CDR3 sequence: CASSVTSGIETQYF. CDR3 sequence (DNA): TGTGCCAGCAGCGTAACTAGCGGGATAGAGACCCAGTACTTC.

The V call is TRBV9, the J call TRBJ2-2; TRBD2 is a possible D gene (5 bases). CDR3 size: 16 residues. The V end was cut by 6 bases, the J end by 6 bases, with 21 bases between. Germline V gene lookup returns CDR1 SGDLS and CDR2 YYNGEE. Here the CDR3 reads CASNPSQEMRAGELFF. Here the CDR3 DNA reads TGTGCCAGCAACCCTAGTCAGGAGATGAGGGCCGGGGAGCTGTTTTTT.